The T cell receptor (beta chain) under discussion was sequenced for a study of blood T cell repertoires in COVID-19. Study-wide background: Collection of acute and convalescent COVID-19 samples took place in the United States, Italy and Spain. Sources were T cells, B-cell-depleted T cells, or PBMCs; the material itself was cDNA or gDNA.

Original data processing: Nucleated cell counts were estimated from reference gene primer amplification. Only in-frame clones appear in the TCRdb table, and some are missing; sequencing was by immunoSEQ multiplex PCR. V and J calls and clone size come straight from that table; D and trimming were deduced from the DNA. This repertoire shows around 160,000 clones, 80% to 90% found once; its top ten account for about 8%. Patients at the Seattle site were enrolled during active infection and followed longitudinally. V gave up 4 bases and J gave up 4 bases; unmatched junction bases: 7. The CDR3 consists of 15 residues. CDR1 and CDR2 from the germline V gene are MNHEY and SVGAGI.

The receptor comes from a woman aged 55-69 years with COVID-19, enrolled during active disease. Sequencing input: peripheral blood. V and J are TRBV6-5 and TRBJ2-7; 10 bases line up with TRBD1. In DNA form, the CDR3 reads TGTGCCAGCAGTTCGGGGACAGGGGATATGTACGAGCAGTACTTC. Its translation: CASSSGTGDMYEQYF.